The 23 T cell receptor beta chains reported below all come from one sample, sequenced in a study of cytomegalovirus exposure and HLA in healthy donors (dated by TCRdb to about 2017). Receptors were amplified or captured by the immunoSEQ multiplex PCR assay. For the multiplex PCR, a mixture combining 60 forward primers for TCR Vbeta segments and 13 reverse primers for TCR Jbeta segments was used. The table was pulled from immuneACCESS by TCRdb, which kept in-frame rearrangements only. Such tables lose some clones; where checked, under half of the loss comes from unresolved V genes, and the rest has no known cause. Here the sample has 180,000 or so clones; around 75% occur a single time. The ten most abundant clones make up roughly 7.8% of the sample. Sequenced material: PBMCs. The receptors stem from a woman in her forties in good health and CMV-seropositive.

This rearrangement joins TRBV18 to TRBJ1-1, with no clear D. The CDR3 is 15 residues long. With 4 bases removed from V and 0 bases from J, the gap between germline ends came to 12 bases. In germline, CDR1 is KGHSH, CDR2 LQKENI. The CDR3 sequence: CASSLRGGVNTEAFF. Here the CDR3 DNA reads TGTGCCAGCTCACTCCGAGGCGGGGTGAACACTGAAGCTTTCTTT.

CDR3 bases: TGTGCCAGCAGTTCTCCCCCGGGACTAGCGGAGGGGGTCTCGACCTACGAGCAGTACTTC. Amino acid sequence: CASSSPPGLAEGVSTYEQYF. V usage is TRBV28 and J usage is TRBJ2-7, with TRBD2 matching 11 bases. Germline loops: CDR1 MDHEN, CDR2 SYDVKM. The trim removed 4 bases at V and 2 bases at J, leaving 19 bases unmatched. The CDR3 has 20 residues.

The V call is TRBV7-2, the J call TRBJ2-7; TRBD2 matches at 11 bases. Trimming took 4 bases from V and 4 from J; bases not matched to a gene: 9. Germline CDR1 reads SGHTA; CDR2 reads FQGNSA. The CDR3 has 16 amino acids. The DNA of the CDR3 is TGTGCCAGCAGCTCCGGCGTAGCGGGAGGGCAGTACGAGCAGTACTTC. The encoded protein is CASSSGVAGGQYEQYF.

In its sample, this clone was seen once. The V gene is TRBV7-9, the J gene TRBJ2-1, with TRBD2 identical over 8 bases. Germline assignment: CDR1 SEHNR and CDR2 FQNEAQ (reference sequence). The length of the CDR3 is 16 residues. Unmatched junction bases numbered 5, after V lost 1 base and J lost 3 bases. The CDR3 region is CASSLVAGGFYNEQFF. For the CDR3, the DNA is TGTGCCAGCAGCTTAGTGGCGGGAGGATTCTACAATGAGCAGTTCTTC.

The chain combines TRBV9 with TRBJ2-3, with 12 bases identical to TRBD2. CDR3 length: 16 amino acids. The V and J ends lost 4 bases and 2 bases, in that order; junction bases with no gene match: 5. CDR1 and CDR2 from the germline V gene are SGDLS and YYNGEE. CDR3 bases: TGTGCCAGCAGCCGCCGACTAGCGGGAGCCACAGATACGCAGTATTTT. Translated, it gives CASSRRLAGATDTQYF.

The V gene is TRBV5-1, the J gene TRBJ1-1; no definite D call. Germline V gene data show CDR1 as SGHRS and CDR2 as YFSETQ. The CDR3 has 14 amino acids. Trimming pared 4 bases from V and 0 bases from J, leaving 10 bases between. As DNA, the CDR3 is TGCGCCAGCAGCCCCCCGGCGGTGAACACTGAAGCTTTCTTT. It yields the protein CASSPPAVNTEAFF.

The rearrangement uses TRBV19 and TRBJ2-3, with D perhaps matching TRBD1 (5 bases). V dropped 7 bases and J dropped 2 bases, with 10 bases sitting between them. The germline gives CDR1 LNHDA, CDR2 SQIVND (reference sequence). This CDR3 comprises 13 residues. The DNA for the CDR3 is TGTGCCAGTACGGACACAGCCACAGATACGCAGTATTTT. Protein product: CASTDTATDTQYF.

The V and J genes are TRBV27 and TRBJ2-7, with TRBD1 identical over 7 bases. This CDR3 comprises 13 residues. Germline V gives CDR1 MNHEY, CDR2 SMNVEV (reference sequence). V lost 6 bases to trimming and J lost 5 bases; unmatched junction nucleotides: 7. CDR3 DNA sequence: TGTGCCAGCAGCGGGACAGAAAGAGACGAGCAGTACTTC. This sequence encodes CASSGTERDEQYF.

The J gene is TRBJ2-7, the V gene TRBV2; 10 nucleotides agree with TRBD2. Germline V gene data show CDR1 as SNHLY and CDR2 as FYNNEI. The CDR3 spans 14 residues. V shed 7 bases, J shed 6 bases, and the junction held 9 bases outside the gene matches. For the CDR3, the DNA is TGTGCCAGCAACCCTAGCGGGAGAAGTTCCGAGCAGTACTTC. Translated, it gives CASNPSGRSSEQYF. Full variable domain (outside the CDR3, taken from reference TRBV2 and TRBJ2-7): EPEVTQTPSHQVTQMGQEVILRCVPISNHLYFYWYRQILGQKVEFLVSFYNNEISEKSEIFDDQFSVERPDGSNFTLKIRSTKLEDSAMYFCASNPSGRSSEQYFGPGTRLTVT.

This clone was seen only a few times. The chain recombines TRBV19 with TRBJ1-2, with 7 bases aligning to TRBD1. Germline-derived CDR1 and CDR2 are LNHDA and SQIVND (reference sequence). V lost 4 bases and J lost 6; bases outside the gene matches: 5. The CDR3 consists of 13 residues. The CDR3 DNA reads TGTGCCAGTAGTACGGGACAGATGCATGGCTACACCTTC. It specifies CASSTGQMHGYTF.

In DNA form, the CDR3 reads TGTGCCAGCAGCTTAGTACAGGGGGCGGCGAATGAGCAGTTCTTC. It specifies CASSLVQGAANEQFF. This chain connects TRBV11-1 to TRBJ2-1; 9 bases are a match to TRBD1. The trim removed 1 base at V and 7 bases at J, leaving 5 bases unmatched. CDR3 length equals 15 residues. In germline, CDR1 is SGHAT, CDR2 FQDESV (reference sequence).

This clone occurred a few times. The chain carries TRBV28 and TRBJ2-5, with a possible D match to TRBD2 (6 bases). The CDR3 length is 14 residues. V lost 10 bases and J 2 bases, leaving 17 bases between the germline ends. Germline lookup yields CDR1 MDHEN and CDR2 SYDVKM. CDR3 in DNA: TGTGCCACCCGCCTGGGGGGACCACAAGAGACCCAGTACTTC. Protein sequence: CATRLGGPQETQYF.

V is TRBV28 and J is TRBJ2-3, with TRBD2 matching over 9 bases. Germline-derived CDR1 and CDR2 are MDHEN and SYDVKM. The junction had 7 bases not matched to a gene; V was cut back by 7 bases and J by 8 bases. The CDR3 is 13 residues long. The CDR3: CASTVSGRGTQYF. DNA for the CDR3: TGTGCCAGCACTGTTAGCGGGAGAGGTACGCAGTATTTT.

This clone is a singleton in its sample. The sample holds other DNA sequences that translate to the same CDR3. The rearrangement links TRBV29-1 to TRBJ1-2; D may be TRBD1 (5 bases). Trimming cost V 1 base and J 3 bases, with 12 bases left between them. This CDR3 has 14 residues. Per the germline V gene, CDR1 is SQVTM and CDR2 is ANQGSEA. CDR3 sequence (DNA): TGCAGCGTTGAAGCCGTCGGCAGGGACTATGGCTACACCTTC. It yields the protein CSVEAVGRDYGYTF.

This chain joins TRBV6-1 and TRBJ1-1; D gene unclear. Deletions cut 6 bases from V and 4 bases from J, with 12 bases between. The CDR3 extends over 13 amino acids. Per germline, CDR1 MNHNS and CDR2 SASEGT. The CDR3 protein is CASSATLATEAFF. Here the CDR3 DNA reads TGTGCCAGCAGCGCGACACTCGCCACTGAAGCTTTCTTT.

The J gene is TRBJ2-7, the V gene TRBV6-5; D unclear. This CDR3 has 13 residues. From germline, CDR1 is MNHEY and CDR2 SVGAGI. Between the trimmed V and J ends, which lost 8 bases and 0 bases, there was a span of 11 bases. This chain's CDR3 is CASRESGSYEQYF. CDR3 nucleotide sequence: TGTGCCAGCCGAGAATCGGGCTCCTACGAGCAGTACTTC.

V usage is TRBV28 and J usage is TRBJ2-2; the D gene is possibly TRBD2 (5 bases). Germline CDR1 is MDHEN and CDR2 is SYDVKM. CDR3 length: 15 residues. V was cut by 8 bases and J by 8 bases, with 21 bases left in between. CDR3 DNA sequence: TGTGCCAGCCTATCCCTATCGTACGGGGTGGGGGAGCTGTTTTTT. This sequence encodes CASLSLSYGVGELFF.

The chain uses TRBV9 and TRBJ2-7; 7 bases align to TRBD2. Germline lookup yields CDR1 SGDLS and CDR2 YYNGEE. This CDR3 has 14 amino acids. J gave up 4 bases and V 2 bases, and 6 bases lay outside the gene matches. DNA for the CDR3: TGTGCCAGCAGCGTCGGGGGGACGGGGTACGAGCAGTACTTC. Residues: CASSVGGTGYEQYF. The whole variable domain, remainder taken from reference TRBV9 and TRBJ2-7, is DSGVTQTPKHLITATGQRVTLRCSPRSGDLSVYWYQQSLDQGLQFLIQYYNGEERAKGNILERFSAQQFPDLHSELNLSSLELGDSALYFCASSVGGTGYEQYFGPGTRLTVT.

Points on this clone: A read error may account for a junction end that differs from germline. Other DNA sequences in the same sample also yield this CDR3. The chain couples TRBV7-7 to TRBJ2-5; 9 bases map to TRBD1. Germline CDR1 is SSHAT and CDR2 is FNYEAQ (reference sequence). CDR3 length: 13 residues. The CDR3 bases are TGTGCTAGCAGCCGGGACAGGGAAGAGACCCAGTACTTC. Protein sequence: CASSRDREETQYF.

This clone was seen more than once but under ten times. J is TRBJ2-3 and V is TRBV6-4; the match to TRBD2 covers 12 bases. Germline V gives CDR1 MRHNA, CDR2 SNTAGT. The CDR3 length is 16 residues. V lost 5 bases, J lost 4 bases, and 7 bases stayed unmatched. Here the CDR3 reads CASSRTSGDFPDTQYF. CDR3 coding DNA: TGTGCCAGCAGTCGGACTAGCGGGGACTTCCCAGATACGCAGTATTTT.

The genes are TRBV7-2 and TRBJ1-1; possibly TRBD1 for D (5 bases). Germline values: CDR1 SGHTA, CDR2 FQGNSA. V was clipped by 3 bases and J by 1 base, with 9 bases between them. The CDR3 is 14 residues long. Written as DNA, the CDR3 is TGTGCCAGCAGCTTCGACAGACAGAACACTGAAGCTTTCTTT. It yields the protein CASSFDRQNTEAFF.

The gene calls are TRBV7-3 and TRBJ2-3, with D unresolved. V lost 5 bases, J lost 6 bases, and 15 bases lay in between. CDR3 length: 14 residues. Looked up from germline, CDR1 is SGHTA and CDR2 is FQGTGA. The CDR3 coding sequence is TGTGCCAGCAGCCCGTTAGGTGGGCCGGATACGCAGTATTTT. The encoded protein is CASSPLGGPDTQYF.

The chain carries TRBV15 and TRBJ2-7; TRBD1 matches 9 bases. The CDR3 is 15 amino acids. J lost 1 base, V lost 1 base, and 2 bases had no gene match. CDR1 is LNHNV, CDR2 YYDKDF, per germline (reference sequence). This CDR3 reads CATSRGGTGSYEQYF. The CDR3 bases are TGTGCCACCAGCAGAGGCGGGACAGGGTCCTACGAGCAGTACTTC.